This entry describes one TCR beta chain. The repertoire was sequenced with immunoSEQ multiplex PCR; TCRdb's copy has only in-frame clones and lacks some. The table lists around 67,000 clones, about 86% of them singletons. This specimen belongs to a study of glioma-infiltrating T cells after dendritic cell vaccination. Looking at the study overall: Autologous tumor lysate-pulsed dendritic cell vaccination was given between about 2003 and 2013.

PBMC sampling occurred before vaccination, two weeks after the third dose, and at progression. Trimming took 1 base from V and 5 from J; bases not matched to a gene: 5. This CDR3 has 15 residues. Germline CDR1 SGHVS, CDR2 FQNEAQ. The sequencing here drew on blood, taken before dendritic cell vaccination. This sequence originates from a human donor with glioblastoma. V and J are TRBV7-8 and TRBJ1-5; 7 nucleotides line up with TRBD1. DNA of the CDR3: TGTGCCAGCAGCTTAGGGGACAGTTATTATCAGCCCCAGCATTTT. Translated, it gives CASSLGDSYYQPQHF.